The 18 T cell receptor beta chains given below trace back to one sample, sequenced in a study of cytomegalovirus exposure and HLA in healthy donors. The PCR ran on 60 Vbeta and 13 Jbeta primers. Profiling relied on immunoSEQ multiplex PCR, and the TCRdb table lists in-frame clones only, not all of them. The sample includes more than 130,000 clones, 60% to 85% of them seen just once. The sequencing sample was made of PBMCs. All receptors come from a male donor in good health and CMV-seronegative.

This chain uses TRBV6-4 with TRBJ1-2; TRBD1 aligns across 8 bases. Losses at the gene ends were 6 bases for V and 5 bases for J; bases not matched to a gene: 8. The germline gives CDR1 MRHNA, CDR2 SNTAGT. The CDR3 totals 14 residues. The chain's CDR3 is CASSQDREPYGYTF. Here the CDR3 DNA reads TGTGCCAGCAGCCAGGACAGGGAGCCTTATGGCTACACCTTC.

The rearrangement uses TRBV7-8 and TRBJ2-7, with D maybe TRBD2 (6 bases). Trimming removed 4 bases from V and 6 bases from J, with 22 bases in between. CDR3 size: 16 residues. CDR1 is SGHVS and CDR2 is FQNEAQ in the germline V gene. The CDR3 region is CASSYAEGIRTGEQYF. The CDR3 nucleotides are TGTGCCAGCAGCTATGCGGAGGGAATTAGGACGGGCGAGCAGTACTTC.

This clone was found a few times. This chain links TRBV19 with TRBJ1-1; TRBD1 matches 7 bases. The CDR3 runs to 14 residues. V lost 4 bases to trimming and J lost 5 bases; unmatched junction nucleotides: 7. CDR1 and CDR2 from the germline V gene are LNHDA and SQIVND (reference sequence). CDR3 sequence reads: CASSRGGGGTEAFF. CDR3 DNA sequence: TGTGCCAGTAGTAGAGGAGGGGGCGGGACTGAAGCTTTCTTT.

As to this clone: One end of the junction varies from germline; a read error may be responsible. The genes are TRBV7-9 and TRBJ2-7, with TRBD2 matching over 7 bases. The CDR3 consists of 11 residues. Germline CDR1 and CDR2: SEHNR and FQNEAQ (reference sequence). CDR3 bases: TGTGCCAGCAGCTTAGCGGGAGGGCCGAACTTC. Its translation is CASSLAGGPNF.

CDR3 in DNA: TGTGCCAGCAACCTCGGGACAGGGAACACTGAAGCTTTCTTT. Translation gives CASNLGTGNTEAFF. The V and J genes are TRBV6-5 and TRBJ1-1; the match to TRBD1 covers 8 bases. Per germline, CDR1 MNHEY and CDR2 SVGAGI. The J segment lost 1 base and the V segment lost 7 bases, leaving 5 bases of the junction unmatched. The CDR3 extends over 14 amino acids.

The DNA for the CDR3 is TGTGCCAGCAGCTTACTAGCGGGTGACACAGATACGCAGTATTTT. Translating it yields CASSLLAGDTDTQYF. This chain joins TRBV11-2 and TRBJ2-3; TRBD2 matches 8 bases. V dropped 2 bases and J dropped 2; count of bases not matched to a gene: 3. The CDR3 extends over 15 amino acids. In germline, CDR1 is SGHAT, CDR2 FQNNGV.

This chain joins TRBV5-1 and TRBJ1-4; TRBD1 matches 10 bases. Germline V lookup: CDR1 SGHRS, CDR2 YFSETQ. The CDR3 sequence is 15 residues long. The junction had 8 bases not matched to a gene; V was cut back by 4 bases and J by 8 bases. In DNA form, the CDR3 reads TGCGCCAGCAGCGTGAGACAGGGGGCCGGCGAAAAACTGTTTTTT. Amino acid sequence: CASSVRQGAGEKLFF.

Here the CDR3 reads CASSLAIAGPAKETQYF. Written as DNA, the CDR3 is TGTGCCAGCAGCTTAGCTATTGCGGGACCAGCGAAGGAGACCCAGTACTTC. V gene TRBV7-2 combines with J gene TRBJ2-5; weak D call: TRBD2 (6 bases). Trimming took off 0 bases at V and 5 bases at J, with 19 bases between the two ends. The CDR3 extends over 17 amino acids. Germline-derived CDR1 and CDR2 are SGHTA and FQGNSA.

This rearrangement joins TRBV5-1 to TRBJ1-3; the D gene is possibly TRBD1 (6 bases). The CDR3 totals 17 residues. Germline V CDR1 and CDR2: SGHRS, YFSETQ. The germline V and J ends were trimmed by 4 bases and 4 bases, with 21 bases remaining between them. The CDR3 nucleotides read TGCGCCAGCAGCCCGGTTCCGCTGGCAGGGGTCGGAAACACCATATATTTT. It encodes CASSPVPLAGVGNTIYF.

The genes are TRBV5-1 and TRBJ1-5, with 7 bases fitting TRBD1. Looked up from germline, CDR1 is SGHRS and CDR2 is YFSETQ. The length of the CDR3 is 14 residues. V trimming: 4 bases; J trimming: 7 bases; junction bases outside the gene matches: 8. CDR3 region: CASSPTGAGQPQHF. CDR3 nucleotides: TGCGCCAGCAGCCCAACAGGGGCAGGGCAGCCCCAGCATTTT.

CDR3 bases: TGTGCCAGCAGCTCAAAATTGGGACTAGCGGGGGGAAGCTCCTACGAGCAGTACTTC. Translation gives CASSSKLGLAGGSSYEQYF. The gene calls are TRBV5-4 and TRBJ2-7, with 15 bases that match TRBD2. V dropped 3 bases and J dropped 0; count of bases not matched to a gene: 10. The germline V gene encodes CDR1 SGHNT and CDR2 YYREEE (reference sequence). This CDR3 region has 19 residues.

This rearrangement joins TRBV19 to TRBJ1-5; 8 bases are shared with TRBD1. CDR1 and CDR2 from the germline V gene are LNHDA and SQIVND (reference sequence). V trimming: 4 bases; J trimming: 2 bases; junction bases outside the gene matches: 4. This CDR3 contains 15 residues. The CDR3 spells CASSTGQGGNQPQHF. Written as DNA, the CDR3 is TGTGCCAGTAGTACAGGACAGGGAGGCAATCAGCCCCAGCATTTT.

This clone was seen only a few times. The genes are TRBV10-3 and TRBJ2-7; D possibly corresponds to TRBD2 (6 bases). There are 17 residues in the CDR3. The germline V gene has CDR1 ENHRY and CDR2 SYGVKD. The germline V and J ends were trimmed by 6 bases and 2 bases, with 23 bases remaining between them. The chain's CDR3 is CAIRGEAGEPRAYEQYF. The CDR3 DNA reads as TGTGCCATCAGAGGGGAGGCGGGCGAACCCCGAGCCTACGAGCAGTACTTC.

The V and J genes are TRBV7-3 and TRBJ2-1, with 8 nucleotides matching TRBD2. The CDR3 totals 17 residues. Germline CDR1 SGHTA, CDR2 FQGTGA. Trimming at V came to 3 bases and at J to 2 bases, leaving 9 bases not matched to a gene. The CDR3: CASSFTAGEGAYNEQFF. The CDR3, as DNA: TGTGCCAGCAGCTTTACAGCGGGGGAAGGTGCCTACAATGAGCAGTTCTTC.

The rearrangement uses TRBV9 and TRBJ2-7, with TRBD2 matching over 9 bases. Trimming removed 0 bases from V and 4 bases from J; junction bases left unmatched: 8. The CDR3 sequence is 16 residues long. CDR1 is SGDLS and CDR2 is YYNGEE in the germline V gene. In nucleotides, the CDR3 is TGTGCCAGCAGCGTAGGGTTAGCGGGAGTGGGATACGAGCAGTACTTC. It yields the protein CASSVGLAGVGYEQYF.

The chain is built from TRBV9 and TRBJ1-2; 9 nucleotides align to TRBD1. Germline V lookup: CDR1 SGDLS, CDR2 YYNGEE. CDR3 size: 17 residues. Losses at the gene ends were 2 bases for V and 1 base for J; bases not matched to a gene: 9. CDR3 amino acids: CASSVDPLGQGNYGYTF. For the CDR3, the DNA is TGTGCCAGCAGCGTTGACCCTCTGGGACAGGGTAACTATGGCTACACCTTC. The full variable domain, its missing parts supplied by reference TRBV9 and TRBJ1-2, is DSGVTQTPKHLITATGQRVTLRCSPRSGDLSVYWYQQSLDQGLQFLIQYYNGEERAKGNILERFSAQQFPDLHSELNLSSLELGDSALYFCASSVDPLGQGNYGYTFGSGTRLTVV.

The chain recombines TRBV27 with TRBJ2-7, with 7 nucleotides matching TRBD1. Germline loops: CDR1 MNHEY, CDR2 SMNVEV (reference sequence). Trimming cost V 7 bases and J 0 bases; bases outside gene matches: 6. This CDR3 contains 14 residues. This CDR3 reads CASTTGARSYEQYF. The CDR3 coding sequence is TGTGCCAGCACAACAGGGGCCCGCTCCTACGAGCAGTACTTC.

The gene calls are TRBV5-1 and TRBJ2-2; TRBD2 matches at 14 bases. CDR1 and CDR2 (germline): SGHRS, YFSETQ. J was trimmed by 3 bases and V by 5 bases; bases with no gene match: 6. The CDR3 is 17 amino acids. CDR3 bases: TGCGCCAGCAGGCCGGGACTAGCGGGGGCTTACACCGGGGAGCTGTTTTTT. This translates into CASRPGLAGAYTGELFF.